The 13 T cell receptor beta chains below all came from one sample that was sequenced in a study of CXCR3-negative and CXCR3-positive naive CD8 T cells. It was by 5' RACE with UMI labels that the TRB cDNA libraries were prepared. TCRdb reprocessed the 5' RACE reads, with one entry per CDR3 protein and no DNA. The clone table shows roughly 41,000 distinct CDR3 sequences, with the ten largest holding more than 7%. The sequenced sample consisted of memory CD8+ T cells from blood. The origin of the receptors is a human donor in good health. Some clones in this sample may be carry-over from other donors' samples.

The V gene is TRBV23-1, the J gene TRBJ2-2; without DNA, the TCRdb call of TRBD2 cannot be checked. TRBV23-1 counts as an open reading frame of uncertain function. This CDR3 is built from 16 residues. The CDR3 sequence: CASSQMGSWNTGELFF.

CDR3: CSVAQGHYSGANVLTF. The chain joins TRBV29-1 to TRBJ2-6; TCRdb lists TRBD1, though no DNA is available to test this call. The CDR3 is 16 amino acids. Per germline, CDR1 SQVTM and CDR2 ANQGSEA.

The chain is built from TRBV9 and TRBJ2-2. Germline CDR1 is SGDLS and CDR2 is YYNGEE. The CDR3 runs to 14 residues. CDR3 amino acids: CASSAGFNTGELFF.

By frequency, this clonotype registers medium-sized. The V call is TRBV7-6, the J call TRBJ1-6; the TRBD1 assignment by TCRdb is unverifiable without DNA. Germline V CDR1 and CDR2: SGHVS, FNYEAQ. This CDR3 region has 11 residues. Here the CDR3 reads CASSYGGPLHF.

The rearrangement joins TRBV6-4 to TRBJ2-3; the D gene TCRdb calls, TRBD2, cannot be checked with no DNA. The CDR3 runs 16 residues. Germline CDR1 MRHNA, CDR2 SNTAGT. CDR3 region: CASSESSGGATDTQYF.

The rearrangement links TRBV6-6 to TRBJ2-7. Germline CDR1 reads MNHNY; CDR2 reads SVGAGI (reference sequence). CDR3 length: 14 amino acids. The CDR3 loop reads CASSYVRTAYEQYF.

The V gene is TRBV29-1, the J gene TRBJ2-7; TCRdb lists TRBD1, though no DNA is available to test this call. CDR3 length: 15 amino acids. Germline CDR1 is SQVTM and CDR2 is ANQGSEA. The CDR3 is CSVDFGQHSSYEQYF.

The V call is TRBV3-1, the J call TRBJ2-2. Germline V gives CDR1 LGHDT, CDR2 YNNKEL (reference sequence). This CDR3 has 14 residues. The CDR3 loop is CASSQDLATGELFF. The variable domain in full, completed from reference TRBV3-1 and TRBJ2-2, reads DTAVSQTPKYLVTQMGNDKSIKCEQNLGHDTMYWYKQDSKKFLKIMFSYNNKELIINETVPNRFSPKSPDKAHLNLHINSLELGDSAVYFCASSQDLATGELFFGEGSRLTVL.

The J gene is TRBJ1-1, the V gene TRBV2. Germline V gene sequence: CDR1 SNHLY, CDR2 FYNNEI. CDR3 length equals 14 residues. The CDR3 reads CASPEAGSYTEAFF. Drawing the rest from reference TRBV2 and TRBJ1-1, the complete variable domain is EPEVTQTPSHQVTQMGQEVILRCVPISNHLYFYWYRQILGQKVEFLVSFYNNEISEKSEIFDDQFSVERPDGSNFTLKIRSTKLEDSAMYFCASPEAGSYTEAFFGQGTRLTVV.

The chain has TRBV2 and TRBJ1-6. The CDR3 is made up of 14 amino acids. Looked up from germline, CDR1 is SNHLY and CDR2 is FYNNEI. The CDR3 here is CASIEGVANSPLHF.

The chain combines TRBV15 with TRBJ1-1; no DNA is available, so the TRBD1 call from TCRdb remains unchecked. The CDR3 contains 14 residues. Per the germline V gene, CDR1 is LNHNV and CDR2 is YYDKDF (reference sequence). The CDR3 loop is CATSTGTGDTEAFF. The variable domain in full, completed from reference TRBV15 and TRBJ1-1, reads DAMVIQNPRYQVTQFGKPVTLSCSQTLNHNVMYWYQQKSSQAPKLLFHYYDKDFNNEADTPDNFQSRRPNTSFCFLDIRSPGLGDTAMYLCATSTGTGDTEAFFGQGTRLTVV.

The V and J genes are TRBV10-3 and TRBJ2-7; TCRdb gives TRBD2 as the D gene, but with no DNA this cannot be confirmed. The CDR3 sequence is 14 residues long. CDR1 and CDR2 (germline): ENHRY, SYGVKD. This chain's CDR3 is CAISGIAGNYEQYF.

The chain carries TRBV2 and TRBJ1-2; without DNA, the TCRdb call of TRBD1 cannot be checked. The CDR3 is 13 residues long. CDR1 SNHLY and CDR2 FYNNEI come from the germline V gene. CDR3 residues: CASRWTMNYGYTF.